This entry features one T cell receptor (beta chain) sequence. Its cognate antigen is unknown. 60 Vbeta and 13 Jbeta primers were used in PCR. The protocol was immunoSEQ multiplex PCR, while the TCRdb copy is restricted to in-frame clones and leaves out a portion. Of roughly 180,000 clones in the sample, approximately 72% were seen once. This entry comes from a study of cytomegalovirus exposure and HLA in healthy donors. Findings of the study overall: There were under 200 TCR beta chains listed as cytomegalovirus-associated. Among the most significant clusters, several appeared linked to common viral pathogens in a later analysis.

With V trimmed by 7 bases and J by 3 bases, 2 bases remained unmatched. The CDR3 sequence is 11 residues long. Germline CDR1 is DFQATT and CDR2 is SNEGSKA (reference sequence). The clonotype comes from a female donor in good health and CMV-seronegative. The chain carries TRBV20-1 and TRBJ1-1; 7 bases are shared with TRBD1. The specimen was PBMCs. This CDR3 is CSVQGDTEAFF. DNA for the CDR3: TGCAGTGTTCAGGGGGACACTGAAGCTTTCTTT.